The present TCR beta chain was sequenced within a study of identical twins. Whole-study findings and limits: Invariant T cells like MAIT and iNKT could partly confound the zero-insertion analyses. High-abundance cord blood beta clonotypes had fewer insertions; memory repertoires showed none.

Each CDR3 protein gets one entry after TCRdb re-called the 5' RACE reads with MiXCR. The table includes about 690,000 distinct CDR3 sequences, around 20% detected once. This clonotype has only a few counts. As yet, its antigen is unknown. V lost 6 bases and J 3 bases, leaving 15 bases between the germline ends. CDR3 length equals 15 residues. This sample was also put to use in a study of T cells expressing NK-cell markers. From that report: Repertoires of TCR beta were obtained from T cells sorted as CD3+CD56+NKG2C+, CD3+CD56+NKG2C- and CD3+CD56-NKG2C+. Also leading the CD3+CD56-NKG2C+ fraction in a handful of donors were these clonotypes.

This receptor was obtained from a young woman in good health. What was sequenced was PBMCs. The gene calls are TRBV12-3 or TRBV12-4 and TRBJ2-1; tentative D call: TRBD1 (6 bases). CDR3 coding DNA: TGTGCCAGCAGCCGAGGGCAGGGGCTCTACAATGAGCAGTTCTTC. Residues: CASSRGQGLYNEQFF.